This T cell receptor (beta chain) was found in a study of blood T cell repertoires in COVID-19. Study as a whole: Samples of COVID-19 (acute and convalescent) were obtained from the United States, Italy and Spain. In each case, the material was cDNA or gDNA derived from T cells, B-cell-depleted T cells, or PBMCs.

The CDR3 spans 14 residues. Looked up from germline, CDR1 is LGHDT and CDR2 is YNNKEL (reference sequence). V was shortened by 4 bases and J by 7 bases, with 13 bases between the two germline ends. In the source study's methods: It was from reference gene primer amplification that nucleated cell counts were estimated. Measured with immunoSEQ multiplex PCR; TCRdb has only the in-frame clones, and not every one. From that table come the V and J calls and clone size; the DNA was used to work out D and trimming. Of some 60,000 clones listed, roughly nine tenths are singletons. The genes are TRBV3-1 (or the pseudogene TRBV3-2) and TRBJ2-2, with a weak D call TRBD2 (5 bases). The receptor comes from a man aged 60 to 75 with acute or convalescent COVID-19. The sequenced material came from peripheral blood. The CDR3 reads CASSRISENGELFF. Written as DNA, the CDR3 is TGTGCCAGCAGCCGAATTAGCGAGAACGGGGAGCTGTTTTTT.